This T cell receptor beta chain is drawn from a study of blood T cell repertoires in COVID-19. Study as a whole: What the recovered Cohort 3 donors had was two negative PCRs, clearance, or symptom resolution.

This table comes from immunoSEQ multiplex PCR, and its TCRdb copy is limited to in-frame clones, with some not included. The sample lists approximately 190,000 clones, around 83% occurring once. The ends were cut back, 3 bases at V and 7 bases at J, with 22 bases in the middle. CDR3 length equals 16 residues. Germline CDR1 LNHDA, CDR2 SQIVND (reference sequence). The TCR was taken from a woman aged 40 to 50 in a cohort exposed to, infected with or recovered from COVID-19 (not recorded which). The V gene is TRBV19, the J gene TRBJ2-7; TRBD1 might be the D (6 bases). Sequencing input: PBMCs or T cells enriched from blood (not recorded which). The CDR3 spells CASSMNAGQLRGEQYF. The CDR3 DNA reads TGTGCCAGTAGTATGAATGCAGGACAGCTCAGGGGAGAGCAGTACTTC.